A selection of T cell receptor beta chains follows, all from one sample in a study of T cell changes during pregnancy in multiple sclerosis. Sequenced by immunoSEQ multiplex PCR; TCRdb stores in-frame clones only, minus some. The table records some 42,000 clones, 85% to 95% of them present only once. Here the sequenced sample was CD4+ T cells from peripheral blood mononuclear cells, taken in the third trimester of pregnancy. The source of these receptors is a female donor with multiple sclerosis, enrolled in a pregnancy study. CDR3s include the opening cysteine and the closing phenylalanine or tryptophan.

v_gene	j_gene	CDR3aa
TRBV6-5	TRBJ1-5	CASSYDTSGVQPQHF
TRBV28	TRBJ2-1	CASSLSGLKQFF
TRBV11-2	TRBJ2-3	CASSLGRGGTDTQYF
TRBV7-2	TRBJ2-1	CASSRRTSGEIGLNEQFF
TRBV5-1	TRBJ1-1	CASSPDRHTEAFF
TRBV12-5	TRBJ2-7	CASGGDSAQQYF
TRBV5-1	TRBJ2-1	CASSLVQPGNNEQFF
TRBV9	TRBJ2-1	CASSVGDAYNEQFF
TRBV7-2	TRBJ2-1	CASSPRGGGSYEQFF
TRBV9	TRBJ2-5	CASSVGNGGALETQYF
TRBV5-1	TRBJ2-2	CASSPTSAPPRGGELFF
TRBV5-5	TRBJ1-3	CASSLAFRVSGNTIYF
TRBV19	TRBJ2-3	CASSPGTGGTQYF
TRBV10-3	TRBJ1-3	CAISESTSRNTIYF
TRBV21-1	TRBJ1-5	CASSKGQFWSSQPQHF
TRBV28	TRBJ2-7	CASSSPGQSYEQYF
TRBV7-2	TRBJ2-3	CASSLDLAGGPRDTQYF
TRBV19	TRBJ1-5	CASSIRGAANQPQHF
TRBV2	TRBJ2-2	CASRARQATGELFF
TRBV5-4	TRBJ2-5	CASSSQGGQETQYF
TRBV7-3	TRBJ2-1	CASSSDWESYNEQFF
TRBV2	TRBJ2-3	CASRDPGAGTDTQYF
TRBV28	TRBJ1-4	CASLQGGGEKLFF
TRBV2	TRBJ2-2	CASRGLAGAGELFF
TRBV2	TRBJ2-2	CASSESGYAGAGTGELFF
TRBV6-4	TRBJ1-5	CASSDARPGDGDQPQHF